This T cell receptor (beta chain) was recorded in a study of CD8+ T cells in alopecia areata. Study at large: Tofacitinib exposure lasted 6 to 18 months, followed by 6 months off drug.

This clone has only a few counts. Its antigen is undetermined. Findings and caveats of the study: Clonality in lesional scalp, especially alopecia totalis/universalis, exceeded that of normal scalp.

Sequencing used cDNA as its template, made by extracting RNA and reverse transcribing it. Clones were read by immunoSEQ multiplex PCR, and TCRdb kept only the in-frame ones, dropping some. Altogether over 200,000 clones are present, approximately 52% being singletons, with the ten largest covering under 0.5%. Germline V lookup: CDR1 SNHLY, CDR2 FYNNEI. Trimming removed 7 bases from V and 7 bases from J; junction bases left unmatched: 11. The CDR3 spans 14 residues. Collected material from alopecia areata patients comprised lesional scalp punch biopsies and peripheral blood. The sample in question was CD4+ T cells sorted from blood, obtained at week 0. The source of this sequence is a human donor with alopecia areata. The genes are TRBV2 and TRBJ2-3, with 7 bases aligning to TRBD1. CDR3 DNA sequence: TGTGCCAGCACCACAGGGGAAGTGGGAAATACGCAGTATTTT. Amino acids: CASTTGEVGNTQYF.